This is a list of T cell receptor beta chains from one sample in a study of liver allograft versus peripheral blood T cells. TCRdb called the reads again in MiXCR, with one record for every CDR3 protein. This table holds about 9,100 distinct CDR3 sequences, about a fifth found once. The receptors shown here come from a human patient who had a liver transplant. Some T cells may possibly be graft donor cells. The CDR3 runs from the conserved cysteine through the conserved F or W. Fields, in order: V gene, CDR3 length, clone size, J gene, D gene, CDR3 protein, CDR3 DNA. A D gene is named only where the DNA matches it firmly. Not every row has a clone size; where given, it reads once, few, many or a size class.

TRBV19,15,medium-sized,TRBJ2-7,TRBD2,CASSKLAGSGYEQYF,TGTGCCAGTAGTAAACTAGCGGGAAGTGGGTACGAGCAGTACTTC
TRBV28,15,medium-sized,TRBJ1-2,-,CASQSSGDGSYGYTF,TGTGCCAGCCAAAGTTCGGGGGACGGGAGCTATGGCTACACCTTC
TRBV6-6,14,medium-sized,TRBJ1-6,TRBD1,CASSWDRVGSPLHF,TGTGCCAGCAGTTGGGACAGGGTCGGTTCACCCCTCCACTTT
TRBV28,12,-,TRBJ1-6,-,CASSPRGSPLHF,TGTGCCAGCAGCCCTCGTGGTTCACCCCTCCACTTT
TRBV14,14,medium-sized,TRBJ2-5,TRBD2,CASSQDLLAGTQYF,TGTGCCAGCAGCCAAGATCTTCTAGCGGGGACCCAGTACTTC
TRBV6-6,13,medium-sized,TRBJ1-1,TRBD1,CASSPGDRATAFF,TGTGCCAGCAGTCCTGGGGACAGGGCGACAGCTTTCTTT
TRBV6-5,17,medium-sized,TRBJ2-3,-,CASSRAVTPERTDTQYF,TGTGCCAGCAGTCGGGCCGTGACTCCGGAACGCACAGATACGCAGTATTTT
TRBV14,16,few,TRBJ2-1,TRBD2,CASSQVSGSSYNEQFF,TGTGCCAGCAGCCAAGTTAGCGGGAGCTCCTACAATGAGCAGTTCTTC
TRBV6-5,16,medium-sized,TRBJ1-2,-,CASSSSDPGRVYGYTF,TGTGCCAGCAGTTCCTCAGACCCCGGGCGGGTCTATGGCTACACCTTC
TRBV10-3,12,medium-sized,TRBJ2-7,-,CAISGDAYEQYF,TGTGCCATCAGCGGGGATGCCTACGAGCAGTACTTC